This T cell receptor (beta chain) was obtained from a study of cytomegalovirus exposure and HLA in healthy donors. Findings and limits, study-wide: TCR beta V- and J-gene trimming, according to a later analysis, was linked to a missense DCLRE1C variant.

PCR amplification relied on 60 Vbeta primers (plus 13 Jbeta primers). Sequenced by immunoSEQ multiplex PCR; TCRdb stores in-frame clones only, minus some. The sample lists more than 100,000 clones, roughly three quarters occurring once. About this clone itself: Its target is unknown.

V was shortened by 8 bases and J by 0 bases, with 13 bases between the two germline ends. CDR1 and CDR2 (germline): LNHDA, SQIVND (reference sequence). The CDR3 has 14 residues. The material sequenced was PBMCs. This clonotype was sampled from a man aged 50 to 59 in good health and CMV-seropositive. The chain employs TRBV19 and TRBJ1-2; tentative D call: TRBD1 (6 bases). The chain's CDR3 is CASALGAANYGYTF. In nucleotides, the CDR3 is TGTGCCAGTGCTCTGGGGGCTGCTAACTATGGCTACACCTTC.